This entry concerns a single TCR beta chain. Antigen: not known. This sample is part of a study of cytomegalovirus exposure and HLA in healthy donors. Study-level results: The investigators catalogued 150 to 200 TCR beta chains as cytomegalovirus-associated. Among the sequence variants, a highly shared cluster was likely an artifact of sequencing. Later on, a genetic analysis was performed. It linked a missense variant in DCLRE1C with V- and J-gene trimming of TCR beta.

PCR involved 60 Vbeta and 13 Jbeta primers. Only in-frame clones appear in the TCRdb table, and some are missing; sequencing was by immunoSEQ multiplex PCR. The table records about 100,000 clones, more than 60% of them present only once. Each donor's status was that of a healthy bone marrow donor. CDR1 KGHSH and CDR2 LQKENI come from the germline V gene. Trimming took off 2 bases at V and 0 bases at J, with 9 bases between the two ends. The CDR3 runs 15 residues. The source of this sequence is a woman under 30 in good health and CMV-seropositive. The sequenced sample was PBMCs. This sequence joins TRBV18 and TRBJ2-3, with D possibly being TRBD2 (5 bases). The DNA for the CDR3 is TGTGCCAGCTCACCAGACTATCTTAGCACAGATACGCAGTATTTT. Translation gives CASSPDYLSTDTQYF. The full variable domain, its missing parts supplied by reference TRBV18 and TRBJ2-3, is NAGVMQNPRHLVRRRGQEARLRCSPMKGHSHVYWYRQLPEEGLKFMVYLQKENIIDESGMPKERFSAEFPKEGPSILRIQQVVRGDSAAYFCASSPDYLSTDTQYFGPGTRLTVL.